The clone carrying this TCR beta chain was counted only a few times. The data belong to a study of cytomegalovirus exposure and HLA in healthy donors. The PCR employed 60 Vbeta primers together with 13 Jbeta primers. Sequenced by immunoSEQ multiplex PCR; TCRdb stores in-frame clones only, minus some. The sample consists of 80,000 to 95,000 clones, over 55% of them appearing once. Germline-derived CDR1 and CDR2 are KGHSH and LQKENI. There are 15 residues in the CDR3. Trimming removed 9 bases from V and 1 base from J; junction bases left unmatched: 12. This TCR derives from a woman in her twenties or thirties in good health and CMV-seronegative. Sequencing used PBMCs. The rearrangement uses TRBV18 and TRBJ2-7; 7 nucleotides match TRBD2. The CDR3 sequence: CASRGDGGGSYEQYF. CDR3 DNA sequence: TGTGCCAGTCGGGGGGACGGCGGGGGTTCCTACGAGCAGTACTTC.